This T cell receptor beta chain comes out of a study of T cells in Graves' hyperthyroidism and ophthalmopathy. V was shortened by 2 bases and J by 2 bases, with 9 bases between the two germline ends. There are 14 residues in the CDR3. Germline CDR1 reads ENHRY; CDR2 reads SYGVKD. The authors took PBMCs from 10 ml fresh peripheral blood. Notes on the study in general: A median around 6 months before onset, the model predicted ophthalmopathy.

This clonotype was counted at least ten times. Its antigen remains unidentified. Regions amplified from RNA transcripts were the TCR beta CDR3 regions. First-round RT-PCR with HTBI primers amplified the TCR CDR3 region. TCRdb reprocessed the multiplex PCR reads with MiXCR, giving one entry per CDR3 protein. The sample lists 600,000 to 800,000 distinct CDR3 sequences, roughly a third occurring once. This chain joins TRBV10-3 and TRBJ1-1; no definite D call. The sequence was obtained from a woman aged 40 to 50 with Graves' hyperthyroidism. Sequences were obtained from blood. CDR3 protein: CAISEGVLNTEAFF. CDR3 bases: TGTGCCATCAGTGAGGGTGTCCTAAACACTGAAGCTTTCTTT.